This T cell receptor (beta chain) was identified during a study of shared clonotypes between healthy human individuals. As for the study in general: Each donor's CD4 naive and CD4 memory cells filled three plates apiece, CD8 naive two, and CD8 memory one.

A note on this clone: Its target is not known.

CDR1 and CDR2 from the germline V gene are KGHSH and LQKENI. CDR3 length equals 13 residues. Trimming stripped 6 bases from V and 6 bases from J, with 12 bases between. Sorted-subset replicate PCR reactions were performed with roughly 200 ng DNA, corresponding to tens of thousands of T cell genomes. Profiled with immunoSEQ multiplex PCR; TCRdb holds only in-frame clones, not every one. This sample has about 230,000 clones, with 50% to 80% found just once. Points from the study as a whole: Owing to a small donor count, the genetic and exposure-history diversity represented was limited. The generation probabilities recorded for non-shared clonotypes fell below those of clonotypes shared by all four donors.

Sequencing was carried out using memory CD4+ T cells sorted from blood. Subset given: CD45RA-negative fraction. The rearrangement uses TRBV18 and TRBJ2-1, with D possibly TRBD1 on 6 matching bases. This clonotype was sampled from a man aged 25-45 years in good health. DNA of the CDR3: TGTGCCAGCTCGCCGAGACAGGCCAATGAGCAGTTCTTC. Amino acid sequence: CASSPRQANEQFF.